This T cell receptor beta chain was sequenced for a study of shared clonotypes between healthy human individuals. Study overall: Three plates were used per donor for CD4 naive, three for CD4 memory, two for CD8 naive and one for CD8 memory.

Every immunoSEQ plate was one replicate of a subset's evenly spread DNA. Profiling relied on immunoSEQ multiplex PCR, and the TCRdb table lists in-frame clones only, not all of them. The sample has millions of clones; just over 90% are singletons. CD45RO-negative CD8 cells positively selected for CCR7 made up the naive population, which excluded terminally differentiated effector memory CD45RA+ cells. V dropped 3 bases and J dropped 4; count of bases not matched to a gene: 17. The CDR3 has 19 residues. Germline V gives CDR1 KGHSH, CDR2 LQKENI. General observations from the study: Non-shared clonotypes showed lower generation probabilities than clonotypes common to all four donors. Naive subsets generally exceeded memory subsets in estimated richness.

As to this clone: Its antigen remains unidentified.

Sequencing was carried out using naive CD8+ T cells from PBMCs. The receptor's source is a man between 18 and 29 years old in good health. Some clones in this sample may be carry-over from other donors' samples. J is TRBJ2-2 and V is TRBV18, with 7 positions matching TRBD1. CDR3 bases: TGTGCCAGCTCACCTGTACGACTGGGGACAGAAAGACCCACCGGGGAGCTGTTTTTT. It yields the protein CASSPVRLGTERPTGELFF. The variable domain in full, with the rest retrieved from reference TRBV18 and TRBJ2-2, is NAGVMQNPRHLVRRRGQEARLRCSPMKGHSHVYWYRQLPEEGLKFMVYLQKENIIDESGMPKERFSAEFPKEGPSILRIQQVVRGDSAAYFCASSPVRLGTERPTGELFFGEGSRLTVL.